This entry is about one T cell receptor beta chain. This specimen comes from a study of shared clonotypes between healthy human individuals. Turning to the study itself: Two female and a few male donors aged 18 to 49 were enrolled.

Every donor, a Caucasian adult, lived in Nashville, Tennessee. This CDR3 comprises 15 residues. Looked up from germline, CDR1 is SEHNR and CDR2 is FQNEAQ (reference sequence). V shed 5 bases and J 4 bases; nucleotides not matched to a gene: 6. Profiling relied on immunoSEQ multiplex PCR, and the TCRdb table lists in-frame clones only, not all of them. The table shows 450,000 to 500,000 clones, with 70% to 85% occurring only once. The clonotype was recovered from a woman between 40 and 55 years old in good health. Some clones in this sample may be carry-over from other donors' samples. The specimen was PBMCs. The chain carries TRBV7-9 and TRBJ1-3, with 9 bases matching TRBD1. The CDR3 is CASSLPGTGGNTIYF. The CDR3 DNA reads TGTGCCAGCAGCCTACCGGGGACAGGGGGAAACACCATATATTTT.